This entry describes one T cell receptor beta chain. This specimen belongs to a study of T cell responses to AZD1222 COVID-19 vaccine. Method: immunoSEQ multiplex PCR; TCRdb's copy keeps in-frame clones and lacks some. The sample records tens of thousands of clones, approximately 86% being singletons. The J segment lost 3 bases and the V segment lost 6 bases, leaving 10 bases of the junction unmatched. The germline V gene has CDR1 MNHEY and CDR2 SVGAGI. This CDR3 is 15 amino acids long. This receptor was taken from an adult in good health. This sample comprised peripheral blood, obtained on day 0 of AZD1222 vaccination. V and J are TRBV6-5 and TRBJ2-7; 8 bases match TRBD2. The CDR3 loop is CASRQTSGSYYEQYF. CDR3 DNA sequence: TGTGCCAGCAGGCAAACTAGCGGATCGTACTACGAGCAGTACTTC.